The 16 T cell receptor beta chains given below trace back to one sample, sequenced in a study of cytomegalovirus exposure and HLA in healthy donors. In the PCR, 60 Vbeta and 13 Jbeta primers were used. TCRdb keeps only in-frame clones here, not all; method: immunoSEQ multiplex PCR. Of some 180,000 clones listed, almost 75% are singletons. The sample comprised PBMCs. These receptors all stem from a woman aged 18-29 years in good health and CMV-seropositive.

The V gene is TRBV6-1, the J gene TRBJ2-5; 8 nucleotides align to TRBD2. This CDR3 comprises 16 residues. The germline V gene encodes CDR1 MNHNS and CDR2 SASEGT. J was trimmed by 2 bases and V by 2 bases; bases with no gene match: 7. The CDR3 protein is CASSERVLAVQETQYF. Written as DNA, the CDR3 is TGTGCCAGCAGTGAACGGGTACTAGCGGTTCAAGAGACCCAGTACTTC.

This clone was counted between two and nine times. This chain joins TRBV2 and TRBJ1-1, with 9 nucleotides matching TRBD1. Germline trimming cut 6 bases from V and 0 bases from J; bases unmatched to any gene: 2. CDR3 length equals 14 residues. Looked up from germline, CDR1 is SNHLY and CDR2 is FYNNEI. CDR3 nucleotide sequence: TGTGCCAGCAGACGGACAGGGGTGAACACTGAAGCTTTCTTT. This gives the protein CASRRTGVNTEAFF. The full variable domain, with the rest looked up from reference TRBV2 and TRBJ1-1, is EPEVTQTPSHQVTQMGQEVILRCVPISNHLYFYWYRQILGQKVEFLVSFYNNEISEKSEIFDDQFSVERPDGSNFTLKIRSTKLEDSAMYFCASRRTGVNTEAFFGQGTRLTVV.

This clone was seen a few times. This chain links TRBV5-6 with TRBJ2-7; 7 nucleotides line up with TRBD1. The CDR3 covers 16 residues. The trim removed 4 bases at V and 5 bases at J, leaving 15 bases unmatched. Germline V gene sequence: CDR1 SGHDT, CDR2 YYEEEE. The CDR3 DNA reads as TGTGCCAGCAGCCTCCCTTTGACAGGGAAGGTTCACGAGCAGTACTTC. Amino acid sequence: CASSLPLTGKVHEQYF. Full variable domain (outside the CDR3, taken from reference TRBV5-6 and TRBJ2-7): DAGVTQSPTHLIKTRGQQVTLRCSPKSGHDTVSWYQQALGQGPQFIFQYYEEEERQRGNFPDRFSGHQFPNYSSELNVNALLLGDSALYLCASSLPLTGKVHEQYFGPGTRLTVT.

V is TRBV18 and J is TRBJ1-1; a weak D match, TRBD1 (5 bases). Germline CDR1 KGHSH, CDR2 LQKENI. The CDR3 totals 16 residues. The V end lost 6 bases, the J end lost 4 bases, and 21 bases lay between the germline ends. The chain's CDR3 is CASSPQQWQGGTEAFF. For the CDR3, the DNA is TGTGCCAGCTCCCCCCAACAGTGGCAGGGCGGCACTGAAGCTTTCTTT.

The genes are TRBV27 and TRBJ2-2; D gene ambiguous. Germline assignment: CDR1 MNHEY and CDR2 SMNVEV (reference sequence). The CDR3 extends over 14 amino acids. Trimming removed 3 bases from V and 3 bases from J, with 8 bases in between. The CDR3 spells CASSLNRYTGELFF. The DNA of the CDR3 is TGTGCCAGCAGTTTGAATAGATACACCGGGGAGCTGTTTTTT.

The V call is TRBV7-2, the J call TRBJ2-7, with TRBD1 as a possible D gene (5 bases). Germline V CDR1 and CDR2: SGHTA, FQGNSA. The CDR3 is 16 amino acids. Between the trimmed V and J ends, which lost 3 bases and 0 bases, there was a span of 15 bases. The CDR3 loop reads CASSLNAGFYSYEQYF. CDR3 nucleotides: TGTGCCAGCAGCTTGAACGCAGGGTTTTACTCCTACGAGCAGTACTTC.

The table lists this clone with a count of one. V is TRBV6-6 and J is TRBJ2-5; D may be TRBD2 (7 bases). This CDR3 has 14 residues. Germline V gene sequence: CDR1 MNHNY, CDR2 SVGAGI (reference sequence). V gave up 6 bases and J gave up 2 bases, with 13 bases separating them. The CDR3 spells CASSRGGGQETQYF. In DNA form, the CDR3 reads TGTGCCAGCAGCAGAGGGGGGGGTCAAGAGACCCAGTACTTC.

This clone showed up just a few times. This chain links TRBV29-1 with TRBJ1-3, with 7 bases matching TRBD1. The CDR3 has 14 amino acids. Trimming cost V 5 bases and J 2 bases; bases outside gene matches: 6. The germline V gene has CDR1 SQVTM and CDR2 ANQGSEA. CDR3 bases: TGCAGCGTTCACACGCAGGGGGCTGGAAACACCATATATTTT. Translated, it gives CSVHTQGAGNTIYF.

The CDR3 sequence: CATRRGLGTDTQYF. As DNA, the CDR3 is TGTGCCACCAGGCGGGGGTTGGGCACAGATACGCAGTATTTT. This chain joins TRBV6-5 and TRBJ2-3; 7 positions match TRBD2. The CDR3 has 14 amino acids. The J segment lost 1 base and the V segment lost 10 bases, leaving 8 bases of the junction unmatched. Germline lookup yields CDR1 MNHEY and CDR2 SVGAGI.

The rearrangement uses TRBV19 and TRBJ2-3; D unclear. The germline gives CDR1 LNHDA, CDR2 SQIVND (reference sequence). The V end was cut by 5 bases, the J end by 3 bases, with 6 bases between. The CDR3 sequence is 12 residues long. Here the CDR3 reads CASSSRTDTQYF. For the CDR3, the DNA is TGTGCCAGTAGTTCCAGGACAGATACGCAGTATTTT.

The chain recombines TRBV11-2 with TRBJ1-5; D is possibly TRBD1 (6 bases). Looked up from germline, CDR1 is SGHAT and CDR2 is FQNNGV. V was trimmed by 4 bases and J by 3 bases, leaving 13 bases between them. The CDR3 is made up of 15 amino acids. CDR3 loop: CASSSGETPNQPQHF. CDR3 nucleotide sequence: TGTGCCAGCAGCTCAGGGGAGACCCCCAATCAGCCCCAGCATTTT.

The rearrangement joins TRBV10-3 to TRBJ2-3, with 13 bases matching TRBD2. The V and J ends lost 6 bases and 1 base, in that order; junction bases with no gene match: 4. The CDR3 length is 16 residues. Germline CDR1 and CDR2: ENHRY and SYGVKD. Written as DNA, the CDR3 is TGTGCCATCAGAGACGGGACTAGCGGGGGCACAGATACGCAGTATTTT. Its translation: CAIRDGTSGGTDTQYF.

CDR3 sequence: CASTLGRRGNTEAFF. The CDR3 DNA is TGTGCCAGCACGTTGGGACGGAGGGGGAACACTGAAGCTTTCTTT. The chain combines TRBV6-1 with TRBJ1-1; possible D gene TRBD1, 5 bases. Trimming cost V 7 bases and J 1 base, with 16 bases left between them. The CDR3 runs 15 residues. Germline V gene data show CDR1 as MNHNS and CDR2 as SASEGT.

The J gene is TRBJ2-7, the V gene TRBV5-1; D perhaps matches TRBD2 (5 bases). V lost 4 bases and J lost 1, with 6 bases in between. CDR3 length: 12 residues. CDR1 is SGHRS and CDR2 is YFSETQ in the germline V gene. The DNA of the CDR3 is TGCGCCAGCAGCGGAGGATCCTACGAGCAGTACTTC. Translating it yields CASSGGSYEQYF.

The chain links TRBV7-9 to TRBJ2-5; no firm D call. The J call may be mistaken, given a closer DNA end match to TRBJ2-7. The V gene's germline CDR1 is SEHNR and CDR2 FQNEAQ (reference sequence). This CDR3 has 11 residues. The CDR3, as DNA: TGTGCCAGCAGCACAGCCTACGAGCAGTACTTC. This codes for CASSTAYEQYF.

The chain recombines TRBV18 with TRBJ1-1; no reliable D call. Deletions cut 3 bases from V and 5 bases from J, with 31 bases between. This CDR3 is 20 amino acids long. Germline V gene data show CDR1 as KGHSH and CDR2 as LQKENI. The CDR3 is CASSPVDWVPPIPVRTEAFF. CDR3 bases: TGTGCCAGCTCACCCGTGGACTGGGTGCCACCCATTCCCGTGAGGACTGAAGCTTTCTTT.